These 31 T cell receptor beta chains were all obtained from the same sample, sequenced in a study of response to subunit inactivated influenza vaccine. TCRdb independently ran MiXCR on the RT-PCR reads; one entry per CDR3 protein. The sample contains about 830,000 distinct CDR3 sequences, about a fifth of which appear only once. The sample here was PBMCs from blood, taken 5 days after vaccination. Receptor source: a man over 45 who received an inactivated influenza vaccine.

The rearrangement links TRBV20-1 to TRBJ2-1, with 7 bases identical to TRBD2. Germline V gives CDR1 DFQATT, CDR2 SNEGSKA (reference sequence). The CDR3 consists of 12 residues. With 8 bases clipped from V and 8 bases from J, the junction kept 9 bases outside the gene matches. The DNA for the CDR3 is TGCAGTTCATGGGGGAGGGCCGATGAGCAGTTCTTC. Protein product: CSSWGRADEQFF.

The chain uses TRBV5-1 and TRBJ2-1; D is undetermined. Trimming took off 0 bases at V and 0 bases at J, with 10 bases between the two ends. Looked up from germline, CDR1 is SGHRS and CDR2 is YFSETQ. The length of the CDR3 is 16 residues. CDR3 in DNA: TGCGCCAGCAGCTTGGCCTACAGTAGCTCCTACAATGAGCAGTTCTTC. Protein product: CASSLAYSSSYNEQFF.

The CDR3 region has the DNA TGTGCCAGCAGTTTAGTGGGGGGGCCCAATGAAAAACTGTTTTTT. This sequence encodes CASSLVGGPNEKLFF. V gene TRBV12-3 or TRBV12-4 combines with J gene TRBJ1-4; weak D call: TRBD1 (6 bases). Trimming took off 1 base at V and 5 bases at J, with 11 bases between the two ends. The length of the CDR3 is 15 residues.

The rearrangement links TRBV18 to TRBJ2-1, with 7 positions matching TRBD2. CDR1 and CDR2 from the germline V gene are KGHSH and LQKENI. The CDR3 contains 17 residues. Losses at the gene ends were 3 bases for V and 1 base for J; bases not matched to a gene: 9. The CDR3 sequence: CASSPRPSGGSYNEQFF. The CDR3 nucleotides read TGTGCCAGCTCACCTCGACCATCGGGAGGATCCTACAATGAGCAGTTCTTC.

This rearrangement joins TRBV5-5 to TRBJ1-1; no firm D call. The CDR3 sequence is 12 residues long. The germline gives CDR1 SGHKS, CDR2 YYEKEE (reference sequence). V dropped 2 bases and J dropped 8 bases, with 10 bases sitting between them. The CDR3 loop reads CASSFYTEEAFF. Written as DNA, the CDR3 is TGTGCCAGCAGCTTCTACACAGAAGAAGCTTTCTTT. The whole variable domain, filled in from reference TRBV5-5 and TRBJ1-1, reads DAGVTQSPTHLIKTRGQQVTLRCSPISGHKSVSWYQQVLGQGPQFIFQYYEKEERGRGNFPDRFSARQFPNYSSELNVNALLLGDSALYLCASSFYTEEAFFGQGTRLTVV.

This chain connects TRBV11-2 to TRBJ2-1; D may match TRBD1 or TRBD2 (5 bases each). Trimming cost V 0 bases and J 0 bases, with 12 bases left between them. The CDR3 extends over 17 amino acids. The germline V gene encodes CDR1 SGHAT and CDR2 FQNNGV. CDR3 DNA sequence: TGTGCCAGCAGCTTAGAGGGGTGGGGGTTCTCCTACAATGAGCAGTTCTTC. Its translation: CASSLEGWGFSYNEQFF.

This clonotype was observed a few times. The rearrangement uses TRBV7-3 and TRBJ1-5, with 8 bases lining up with TRBD1. The CDR3 is 17 amino acids. J gave up 2 bases and V 4 bases, and 10 bases lay outside the gene matches. Looked up from germline, CDR1 is SGHTA and CDR2 is FQGTGA. Here the CDR3 DNA reads TGTGCCAGCAGCTCCGGACAGGGACGGGATGGCAATCAGCCCCAGCATTTT. It yields the protein CASSSGQGRDGNQPQHF.

This chain connects TRBV7-9 to TRBJ1-6, with TRBD1 matching 11 bases. This CDR3 has 15 amino acids. Trimming removed 5 bases from V and 8 bases from J; junction bases left unmatched: 5. Germline loops: CDR1 SEHNR, CDR2 FQNEAQ (reference sequence). CDR3 sequence: CASSKGQGEDSPLHF. The CDR3 nucleotides are TGTGCCAGCAGCAAGGGACAGGGGGAGGATTCACCCCTCCACTTT.

This clonotype showed up just a few times. The chain employs TRBV20-1 and TRBJ2-3; weak D call: TRBD2 (5 bases). The germline V gene has CDR1 DFQATT and CDR2 SNEGSKA (reference sequence). V shed 2 bases and J shed 2 bases, with 14 bases lying between them. The CDR3 is 15 residues long. The chain's CDR3 is CSARSLADFTDTQYF. CDR3 sequence (DNA): TGCAGTGCTAGATCGTTGGCGGACTTCACAGATACGCAGTATTTT.

This clonotype was picked up many times. J is TRBJ2-7 and V is TRBV4-3; the match to TRBD2 covers 9 bases. The CDR3 length is 16 residues. The V gene's germline CDR1 is LGHNA and CDR2 YSLEER. The trim removed 0 bases at V and 4 bases at J, leaving 7 bases unmatched. CDR3 coding DNA: TGCGCCAGCAGCCAAGATAGTCGGCTAGCGGGGTACGAGCAGTACTTC. Protein: CASSQDSRLAGYEQYF.

This clonotype has a handful of counts. V usage is TRBV11-1 and J usage is TRBJ2-2, with 10 positions matching TRBD2. Germline CDR1 and CDR2: SGHAT and FQDESV (reference sequence). The V gene end was trimmed by 5 bases and the J gene end by 5 bases; junction bases not matched to a gene: 20. This CDR3 has 20 amino acids. The DNA of the CDR3 is TGTGCCAGCAGCCAACCCCCGTGGCAGCGGGGGGGCGTCATTACCGGGGAGCTGTTTTTT. It specifies CASSQPPWQRGGVITGELFF.

This clonotype was observed many times. CDR3 bases: TGTGCCACCAGTGTCAGGGGGGAAAGGGATGGCTACACCTTC. Amino acid sequence: CATSVRGERDGYTF. This chain joins TRBV24-1 and TRBJ1-2, with 7 bases matching TRBD1. The CDR3 is made up of 14 amino acids. Unmatched junction bases numbered 8, after V lost 5 bases and J lost 6 bases. Per the germline V gene, CDR1 is KGHDR and CDR2 is SFDVKD.

This clonotype was counted between two and nine times. The chain employs TRBV20-1 and TRBJ1-2; 10 bases fit TRBD1. CDR1 is DFQATT, CDR2 SNEGSKA, per germline (reference sequence). The ends lost 0 bases at V and 7 bases at J; junction bases unmatched: 5. The CDR3 covers 14 residues. The CDR3 nucleotides are TGCAGTGCTAGAGATCTGACAGGGGGCGGTGGCTACACCTTC. Its translation: CSARDLTGGGGYTF.

The genes are TRBV20-1 and TRBJ2-5; weak D call: TRBD2 (7 bases). CDR3 length: 16 amino acids. Trimming took 5 bases from V and 4 from J, leaving 23 bases between them. Germline CDR1 DFQATT, CDR2 SNEGSKA (reference sequence). DNA for the CDR3: TGCAGTGCTCCCAAAGTGGTAGGGGGGGGCTTAGAGACCCAGTACTTC. This sequence encodes CSAPKVVGGGLETQYF.

This clonotype appeared many times. The chain combines TRBV2 with TRBJ1-6; D is undetermined. V shed 1 base and J shed 5 bases, with 9 bases lying between them. CDR1 is SNHLY and CDR2 is FYNNEI in the germline V gene. This CDR3 contains 15 residues. CDR3 in DNA: TGTGCCAGCAGTGAAGAGAGGGCCAATAATTCACCCCTCCACTTT. Residues: CASSEERANNSPLHF.

There are a few counts of this clonotype. The junction shows a germline mismatch at one end, possibly a read error. The J gene is TRBJ2-1, the V gene TRBV11-2, with 10 bases that match TRBD2. This CDR3 comprises 14 residues. Germline CDR1 reads SGHAT; CDR2 reads FQNNGV. CDR3 bases: TGTGCCAGCAGCTTAGGGTTCTTAGCGGGAGGAGTGGTCTTC. It encodes CASSLGFLAGGVVF.

The gene calls are TRBV28 and TRBJ2-2; 7 bases agree with TRBD1. Germline V gene lookup returns CDR1 MDHEN and CDR2 SYDVKM. The V and J ends lost 6 bases and 3 bases, in that order; junction bases with no gene match: 7. The CDR3 is 15 amino acids. DNA of the CDR3: TGTGCCAGCAGGTCCGGGACAGATTACACCGGGGAGCTGTTTTTT. Its protein product is CASRSGTDYTGELFF.

This clonotype was seen only a few times. This rearrangement joins TRBV12-3 or TRBV12-4 to TRBJ1-2; 8 nucleotides match TRBD1. CDR3 length: 15 amino acids. The trim removed 2 bases at V and 6 bases at J, leaving 8 bases unmatched. The CDR3: CASSLNLAGGDGYTF. The CDR3 DNA follows: TGTGCCAGCAGTTTAAACCTGGCAGGGGGCGATGGCTACACCTTC.

The table lists this clonotype with a few counts. This chain's CDR3 is CASSPRSNNEQFF. CDR3 DNA: TGTGCCAGCTCACCAAGGTCAAACAATGAGCAGTTCTTC. The chain links TRBV18 to TRBJ2-1; D gene uncertain. Germline V gene data show CDR1 as KGHSH and CDR2 as LQKENI. The CDR3 covers 13 residues. V lost 2 bases to trimming and J lost 5 bases, with 7 bases between them. The full variable domain, rest sourced from reference TRBV18 and TRBJ2-1, is NAGVMQNPRHLVRRRGQEARLRCSPMKGHSHVYWYRQLPEEGLKFMVYLQKENIIDESGMPKERFSAEFPKEGPSILRIQQVVRGDSAAYFCASSPRSNNEQFFGPGTRLTVL.

This clonotype was seen more than once but under ten times. The chain is built from TRBV20-1 and TRBJ2-7; 10 nucleotides agree with TRBD2. Per germline, CDR1 DFQATT and CDR2 SNEGSKA (reference sequence). V lost 1 base to trimming and J lost 2 bases; unmatched junction nucleotides: 5. This CDR3 region has 15 residues. CDR3 protein: CSARGLAGDPYEQYF. The DNA of the CDR3 is TGCAGTGCTAGAGGCCTAGCGGGAGATCCCTACGAGCAGTACTTC.

The chain joins TRBV20-1 to TRBJ2-3; 10 nucleotides match TRBD2. V lost 7 bases and J lost 2; bases outside the gene matches: 12. The CDR3 covers 16 residues. CDR1 and CDR2 (germline): DFQATT, SNEGSKA (reference sequence). CDR3 DNA: TGCAGTGTCAGGGCCCTAGCGGGAGTTGACACAGATACGCAGTATTTT. This sequence encodes CSVRALAGVDTDTQYF.

This clonotype was seen only once. The chain has TRBV20-1 and TRBJ2-2; the D gene is possibly TRBD2 (5 bases). There are 16 residues in the CDR3. V lost 2 bases, J lost 0 bases, and 13 bases lay in between. Germline CDR1 reads DFQATT; CDR2 reads SNEGSKA (reference sequence). The chain's CDR3 is CSARSVATANTGELFF. CDR3 nucleotide sequence: TGCAGTGCTAGAAGTGTAGCGACTGCGAACACCGGGGAGCTGTTTTTT.

This clonotype has at least ten counts. The chain is built from TRBV12-3 or TRBV12-4 and TRBJ2-7; D call uncertain. Deletions cut 7 bases from V and 0 bases from J, with 10 bases between. The CDR3 has 13 residues. CDR3 in amino acids: CASMGNYSYEQYF. The DNA of the CDR3 is TGTGCCAGCATGGGAAATTACTCCTACGAGCAGTACTTC.

V is TRBV7-2 and J is TRBJ2-3; possibly TRBD1 for D (5 bases). Trimming pared 5 bases from V and 2 bases from J, leaving 14 bases between. In germline, CDR1 is SGHTA, CDR2 FQGNSA. This CDR3 is 15 amino acids long. The CDR3: CASSPEGHPTDTQYF. CDR3 bases: TGTGCCAGCAGCCCGGAAGGACACCCCACAGATACGCAGTATTTT. Looking up the rest from reference TRBV7-2 and TRBJ2-3 gives the full variable domain: GAGVSQSPSNKVTEKGKDVELRCDPISGHTALYWYRQSLGQGLEFLIYFQGNSAPDKSGLPSDRFSAERTGGSVSTLTIQRTQQEDSAVYLCASSPEGHPTDTQYFGPGTRLTVL.

Only one count was recorded for this clonotype. The chain has TRBV7-2 and TRBJ2-2, with a weak D call TRBD1 (7 bases). V was clipped by 10 bases and J by 2 bases, with 20 bases between them. The CDR3 spans 16 residues. CDR1 is SGHTA, CDR2 FQGNSA, per germline. Here the CDR3 reads CAIPAAGQFNTGELFF. CDR3 sequence (DNA): TGTGCCATCCCAGCGGCGGGACAGTTCAACACCGGGGAGCTGTTTTTT.

This clonotype occurred a few times. The chain links TRBV29-1 to TRBJ2-1, with D possibly being TRBD1 (7 bases). CDR1 and CDR2 (germline): SQVTM, ANQGSEA. V lost 3 bases, J lost 11 bases, and 17 bases lay in between. The CDR3 contains 13 residues. This CDR3 is CSVDGGQSGKQFF. The DNA for the CDR3 is TGCAGCGTTGACGGGGGACAGTCGGGAAAGCAGTTCTTC.

V and J are TRBV5-1 and TRBJ2-1; TRBD1 or TRBD2 may be the D gene (6 bases each). CDR1 is SGHRS and CDR2 is YFSETQ in the germline V gene. This CDR3 spans 16 amino acids. The V end was cut by 2 bases, the J end by 5 bases, with 17 bases between. The CDR3 DNA reads TGCGCCAGCAGCTTCCTAAGGGGGGCGGGGAACAATGAGCAGTTCTTC. This encodes CASSFLRGAGNNEQFF. Filled out from reference TRBV5-1 and TRBJ2-1, the complete variable domain reads KAGVTQTPRYLIKTRGQQVTLSCSPISGHRSVSWYQQTPGQGLQFLFEYFSETQRNKGNFPGRFSGRQFSNSRSEMNVSTLELGDSALYLCASSFLRGAGNNEQFFGPGTRLTVL.

This clonotype was found a few times. The chain couples TRBV5-1 to TRBJ2-3; either TRBD1 or TRBD2 may fit D (6 bases each). The CDR3 totals 20 residues. V lost 4 bases, J lost 4 bases, and 31 bases lay in between. In germline, CDR1 is SGHRS, CDR2 YFSETQ. The CDR3 loop is CASSEGTIPPWAGYSDTQYF. DNA of the CDR3: TGCGCCAGCAGCGAGGGGACAATTCCCCCATGGGCGGGATACTCAGATACGCAGTATTTT.

The chain links TRBV24-1 to TRBJ2-3; D remains unclear. The V end was cut by 9 bases, the J end by 0 bases, with 15 bases between. CDR3 length equals 15 residues. CDR1 is KGHDR, CDR2 SFDVKD, per germline. The CDR3 DNA is TGTGCCACCGGCCCGGGCAGCTCTAGCACAGATACGCAGTATTTT. Encoded protein: CATGPGSSSTDTQYF.

This clonotype was observed a few times. V and J are TRBV4-2 and TRBJ2-3; unclear D gene. The CDR3 has 16 amino acids. Germline CDR1 is LGHNA and CDR2 is YNFKEQ. V dropped 0 bases and J dropped 2 bases, with 12 bases sitting between them. CDR3 sequence reads: CASSQEMATNTDTQYF. CDR3 in DNA: TGTGCCAGCAGCCAAGAAATGGCTACAAACACAGATACGCAGTATTTT.

The V and J genes are TRBV18 and TRBJ2-6, with D hard to call. This CDR3 comprises 15 residues. CDR1 is KGHSH, CDR2 LQKENI, per germline. With 3 bases removed from V and 0 bases from J, the gap between germline ends came to 6 bases. The CDR3 DNA follows: TGTGCCAGCTCACCCTCCCGCTCTGGGGCCAACGTCCTGACTTTC. Residues: CASSPSRSGANVLTF.